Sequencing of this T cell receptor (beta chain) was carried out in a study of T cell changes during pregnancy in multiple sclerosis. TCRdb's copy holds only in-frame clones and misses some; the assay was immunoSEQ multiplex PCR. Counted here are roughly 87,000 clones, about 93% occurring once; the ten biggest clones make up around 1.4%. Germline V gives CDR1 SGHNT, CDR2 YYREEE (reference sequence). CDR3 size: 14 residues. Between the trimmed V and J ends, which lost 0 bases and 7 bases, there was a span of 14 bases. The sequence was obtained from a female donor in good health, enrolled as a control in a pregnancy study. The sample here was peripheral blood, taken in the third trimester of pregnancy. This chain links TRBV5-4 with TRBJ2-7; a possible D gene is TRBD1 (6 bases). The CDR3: CASSLENREGEQYF. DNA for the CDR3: TGTGCCAGCAGCTTGGAGAACAGGGAAGGGGAGCAGTACTTC.